The 14 T cell receptor beta chains in this list originate from one sample, sequenced in a study of OX40 agonist ivuxolimab in advanced cancers. Here immunoSEQ multiplex PCR was the method, and the copy in TCRdb shows in-frame clones only, minus some. In the table there are about 25,000 clones, roughly 80% of which are singletons. Sequenced material: CD4+ or CD8+ T cells sorted from blood, taken in a trial of the OX40 agonist ivuxolimab. The receptor source for this set is an adult with an advanced solid tumor such as melanoma, head and neck, liver or kidney cancer.

The chain uses TRBV29-1 and TRBJ1-2; 8 nucleotides align to TRBD1. The ends lost 1 base at V and 3 bases at J; junction bases unmatched: 1. The CDR3 runs to 13 residues. CDR1 and CDR2 (germline): SQVTM, ANQGSEA. The DNA for the CDR3 is TGCAGCGTTGAAGGCAGGGGGCACTATGGCTACACCTTC. Its translation: CSVEGRGHYGYTF.

The chain joins TRBV19 to TRBJ2-3; D might be TRBD1 or TRBD2, each matching 5 bases. Germline V lookup: CDR1 LNHDA, CDR2 SQIVND (reference sequence). The CDR3 is made up of 13 amino acids. V gave up 7 bases and J gave up 4 bases, with 12 bases separating them. CDR3 coding DNA: TGTGCCAGTACCATGGGGGTCCCAGATACGCAGTATTTT. This sequence encodes CASTMGVPDTQYF. Full variable domain (outside the CDR3, taken from reference TRBV19 and TRBJ2-3): DGGITQSPKYLFRKEGQNVTLSCEQNLNHDAMYWYRQDPGQGLRLIYYSQIVNDFQKGDIAEGYSVSREKKESFPLTVTSAQKNPTAFYLCASTMGVPDTQYFGPGTRLTVL.

This chain uses TRBV5-4 with TRBJ2-3; 9 nucleotides agree with TRBD2. The CDR3 loop spans 17 amino acids. CDR1 is SGHNT, CDR2 YYREEE, per germline (reference sequence). V lost 4 bases to trimming and J lost 1 base; unmatched junction nucleotides: 10. The CDR3 region is CASSGTVAGDGTDTQYF. The CDR3, as DNA: TGTGCCAGCAGCGGAACCGTAGCGGGAGATGGCACAGATACGCAGTATTTT.

The chain joins TRBV11-3 to TRBJ1-3; no clear D. V was pared by 2 bases and J by 2 bases, with 4 bases between. The V gene's germline CDR1 is SGHNT and CDR2 YENEEA. CDR3 length equals 13 residues. The CDR3 DNA follows: TGTGCCAGCAGCTTACCCACTGGAAACACCATATATTTT. Translation gives CASSLPTGNTIYF. The full variable domain, in which reference TRBV11-3 and TRBJ1-3 provide the parts outside the CDR3, is EAGVVQSPRYKIIEKKQPVAFWCNPISGHNTLYWYLQNLGQGPELLIRYENEEAVDDSQLPKDRFSAERLKGVDSTLKIQPAELGDSAVYLCASSLPTGNTIYFGEGSWLTVV.

The rearrangement links TRBV9 to TRBJ2-5; 8 nucleotides align to TRBD2. CDR3 size: 14 residues. V lost 3 bases to trimming and J lost 3 bases; unmatched junction nucleotides: 4. CDR1 is SGDLS and CDR2 is YYNGEE in the germline V gene. The CDR3: CASSGSGTKETQYF. CDR3 DNA: TGTGCCAGCAGCGGTAGCGGGACCAAAGAGACCCAGTACTTC.

The chain links TRBV6-5 to TRBJ2-7; the match to TRBD2 covers 12 bases. Germline V lookup: CDR1 MNHEY, CDR2 SVGAGI. The CDR3 has 15 residues. V was clipped by 4 bases and J by 1 base; unmatched bases: 2. The CDR3 protein is CASSLLAGGSYEQYF. The CDR3 DNA sequence: TGTGCCAGCAGTTTACTAGCGGGAGGATCCTACGAGCAGTACTTC.

The chain has TRBV11-3 and TRBJ2-2; TRBD1 matches at 9 bases. The V gene's germline CDR1 is SGHNT and CDR2 YENEEA. V lost 4 bases, J lost 6 bases, and 3 bases stayed unmatched. There are 14 residues in the CDR3. CDR3 loop: CASSSRQGAGELFF. CDR3 DNA sequence: TGTGCCAGCAGCTCTCGACAGGGGGCCGGGGAGCTGTTTTTT.

V is TRBV9 and J is TRBJ1-1; 8 bases map to TRBD1. The CDR3 is 15 amino acids. Trimming cost V 0 bases and J 1 base; bases outside gene matches: 2. CDR1 is SGDLS and CDR2 is YYNGEE in the germline V gene. CDR3 protein: CASSVEGTGNTEAFF. The CDR3 DNA reads as TGTGCCAGCAGCGTAGAAGGGACAGGGAACACTGAAGCTTTCTTT.

CDR3 loop: CASSPGGYEQFF. In nucleotides, the CDR3 is TGTGCCAGCAGCCCCGGGGGGTATGAGCAGTTCTTC. V usage is TRBV9 and J usage is TRBJ2-1; TRBD2 matches at 7 bases. V was pared by 4 bases and J by 8 bases, with 3 bases of the junction left unmatched. This CDR3 spans 12 amino acids. Germline V CDR1 and CDR2: SGDLS, YYNGEE.

This chain joins TRBV6-5 and TRBJ1-1; 8 nucleotides match TRBD1. V was clipped by 0 bases and J by 1 base; unmatched bases: 4. Germline CDR1 MNHEY, CDR2 SVGAGI. CDR3 size: 16 residues. CDR3 nucleotide sequence: TGTGCCAGCAGTTACTCGGGACAGGACTCGAACACTGAAGCTTTCTTT. This gives the protein CASSYSGQDSNTEAFF.

This chain connects TRBV11-2 to TRBJ2-1, with TRBD2 matching 7 bases. V shed 1 base and J 2 bases; nucleotides not matched to a gene: 5. The germline V gene has CDR1 SGHAT and CDR2 FQNNGV. The CDR3 spans 16 residues. As DNA, the CDR3 is TGTGCCAGCAGCTTAGGGTCTAGCGGTACCTACAATGAGCAGTTCTTC. This gives the protein CASSLGSSGTYNEQFF.

The rearrangement links TRBV9 to TRBJ1-2; D remains unclear. CDR3 length: 17 residues. The V gene lost 2 bases and the J gene lost 0 bases, with 17 bases spanning the gap. The germline gives CDR1 SGDLS, CDR2 YYNGEE. Written as DNA, the CDR3 is TGTGCCAGCAGCGTTGAGTCGGTACGAGTTTCTAACTATGGCTACACCTTC. It encodes CASSVESVRVSNYGYTF.

The gene calls are TRBV19 and TRBJ2-1, with a tentative D call TRBD1 (6 bases). The CDR3 is 14 residues long. Trimming removed 6 bases from V and 0 bases from J, with 9 bases in between. CDR1 and CDR2 from the germline V gene are LNHDA and SQIVND (reference sequence). The CDR3 DNA follows: TGTGCCAGTAGCACAGGGAGCTCCTACAATGAGCAGTTCTTC. It specifies CASSTGSSYNEQFF.

V is TRBV21-1 and J is TRBJ2-4. TRBV21-1 is a pseudogene segment. The CDR3 covers 17 residues. DNA of the CDR3: TGTGCCAGCAGCTTCCGGGTGCTACAGCAAAGAAAAAACATTCAGTACTTC. Translated, it gives CASSFRVLQQRKNIQYF.